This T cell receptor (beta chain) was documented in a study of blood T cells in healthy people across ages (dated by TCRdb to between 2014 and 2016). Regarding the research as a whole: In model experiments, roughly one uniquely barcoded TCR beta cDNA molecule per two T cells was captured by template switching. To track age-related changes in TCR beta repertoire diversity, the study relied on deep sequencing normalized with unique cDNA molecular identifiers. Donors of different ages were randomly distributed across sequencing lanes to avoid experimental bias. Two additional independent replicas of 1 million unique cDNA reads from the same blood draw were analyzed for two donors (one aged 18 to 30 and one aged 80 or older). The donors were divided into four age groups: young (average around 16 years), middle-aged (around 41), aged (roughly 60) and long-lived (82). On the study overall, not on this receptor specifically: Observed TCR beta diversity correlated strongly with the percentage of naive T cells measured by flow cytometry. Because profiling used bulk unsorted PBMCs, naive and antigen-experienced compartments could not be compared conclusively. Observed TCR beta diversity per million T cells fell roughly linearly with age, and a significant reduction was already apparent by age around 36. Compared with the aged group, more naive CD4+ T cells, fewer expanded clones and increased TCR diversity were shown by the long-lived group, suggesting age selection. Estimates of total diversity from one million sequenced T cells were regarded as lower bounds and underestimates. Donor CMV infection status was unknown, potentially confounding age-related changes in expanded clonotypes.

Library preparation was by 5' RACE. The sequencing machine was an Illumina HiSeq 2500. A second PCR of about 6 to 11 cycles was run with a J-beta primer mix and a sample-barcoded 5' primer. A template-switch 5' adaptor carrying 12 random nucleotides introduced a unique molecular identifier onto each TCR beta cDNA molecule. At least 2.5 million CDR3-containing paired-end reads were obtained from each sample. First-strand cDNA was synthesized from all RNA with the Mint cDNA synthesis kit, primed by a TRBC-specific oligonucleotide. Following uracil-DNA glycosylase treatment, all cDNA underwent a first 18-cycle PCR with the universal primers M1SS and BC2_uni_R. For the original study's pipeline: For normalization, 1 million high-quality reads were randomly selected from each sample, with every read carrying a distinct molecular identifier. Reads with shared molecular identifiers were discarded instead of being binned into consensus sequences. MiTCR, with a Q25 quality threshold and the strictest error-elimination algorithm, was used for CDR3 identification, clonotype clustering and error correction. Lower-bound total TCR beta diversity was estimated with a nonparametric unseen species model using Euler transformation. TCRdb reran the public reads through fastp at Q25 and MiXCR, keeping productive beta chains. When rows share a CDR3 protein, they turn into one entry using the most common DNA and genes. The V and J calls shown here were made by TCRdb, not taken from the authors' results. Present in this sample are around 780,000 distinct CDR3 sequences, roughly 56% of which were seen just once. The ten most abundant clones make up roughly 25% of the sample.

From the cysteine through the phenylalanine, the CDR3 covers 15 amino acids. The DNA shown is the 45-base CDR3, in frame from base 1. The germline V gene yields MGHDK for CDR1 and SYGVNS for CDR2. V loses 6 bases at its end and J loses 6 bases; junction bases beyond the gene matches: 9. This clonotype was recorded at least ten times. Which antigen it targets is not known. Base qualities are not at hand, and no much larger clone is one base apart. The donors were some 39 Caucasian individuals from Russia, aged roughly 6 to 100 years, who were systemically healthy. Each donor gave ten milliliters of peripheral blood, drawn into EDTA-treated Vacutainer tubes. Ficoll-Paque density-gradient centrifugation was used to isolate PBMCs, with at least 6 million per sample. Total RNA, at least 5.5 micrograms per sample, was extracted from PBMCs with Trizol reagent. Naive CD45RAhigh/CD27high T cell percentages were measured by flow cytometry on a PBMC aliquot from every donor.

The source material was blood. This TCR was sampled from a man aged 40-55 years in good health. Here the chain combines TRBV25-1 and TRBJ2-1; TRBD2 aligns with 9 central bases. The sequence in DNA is TGTGCCAGCAGGGGCGGGATAGCGGGGGTCAATGAGCAGTTCTTC. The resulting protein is CASRGGIAGVNEQFF.